The 23 T cell receptor beta chains given below trace back to one sample, sequenced in a study of blood T cell repertoires in COVID-19. Method: immunoSEQ multiplex PCR; TCRdb's copy keeps in-frame clones and lacks some. The sample lists approximately 300,000 clones, more than 70% seen once, with roughly 6.7% in the top ten. Sequences were obtained from peripheral blood. The receptors come from a man younger than 30 who had recovered from COVID-19.

The CDR3 nucleotides read TGTGCCAGCAGTGATTTGTTGGGGCGGACTGAAGCTTTCTTT. It codes for CASSDLLGRTEAFF. V gene TRBV2 combines with J gene TRBJ1-1; possibly TRBD1 for D (5 bases). CDR3 length equals 14 residues. Germline CDR1 reads SNHLY; CDR2 reads FYNNEI. V was clipped by 3 bases and J by 5 bases, with 13 bases between them.

The chain is built from TRBV6-2 or TRBV6-3 and TRBJ1-2; D is possibly TRBD1 (5 bases). The V gene's germline CDR1 is MNHEY and CDR2 SVGEGT. Deletions cut 5 bases from V and 2 bases from J, with 9 bases between. The CDR3 covers 13 residues. The CDR3 region has the DNA TGTGCCAGCAGTCAACAGGAAAACTATGGCTACACCTTC. Amino acids: CASSQQENYGYTF.

A word on this clone: Different DNA sequences within this sample yield the same CDR3. The V and J genes are TRBV4-1 and TRBJ2-7, with D possibly being TRBD2 (6 bases). The CDR3 contains 13 residues. The ends were cut back, 3 bases at V and 2 bases at J, with 8 bases in the middle. Germline CDR1 is MGHRA and CDR2 is YSYEKL. The CDR3 loop reads CASSQGGPYEQYF. The CDR3 DNA reads TGCGCCAGCAGCCAGGGGGGTCCCTACGAGCAGTACTTC.

In this sample, this clone turned up once. V gene TRBV7-3 combines with J gene TRBJ2-4; D possibly corresponds to TRBD2 (6 bases). Per germline, CDR1 SGHTA and CDR2 FQGTGA. The CDR3 loop spans 16 amino acids. V lost 0 bases to trimming and J lost 2 bases, with 11 bases between them. CDR3 residues: CASSLTNGGTKNIQYF. The CDR3, as DNA: TGTGCCAGCAGCTTAACAAACGGAGGGACCAAAAACATTCAGTACTTC.

This clone was seen once. This chain links TRBV29-1 with TRBJ2-1; a weak D match, TRBD2 (6 bases). This CDR3 is 14 amino acids long. V lost 3 bases and J lost 5, with 14 bases in between. The germline gives CDR1 SQVTM, CDR2 ANQGSEA. The CDR3 spells CSVDLTGVDNEQFF. The CDR3 bases are TGCAGCGTTGATCTTACGGGAGTAGACAATGAGCAGTTCTTC.

The genes are TRBV19 and TRBJ1-4; no clear D. This CDR3 contains 12 residues. Germline assignment: CDR1 LNHDA and CDR2 SQIVND (reference sequence). V lost 6 bases and J 7 bases, leaving 9 bases between the germline ends. The chain's CDR3 is CASSSGGEKLFF. CDR3 nucleotide sequence: TGTGCCAGTAGCTCTGGCGGTGAAAAACTGTTTTTT.

This chain links TRBV7-9 with TRBJ1-4; D gene uncertain. Germline V gives CDR1 SEHNR, CDR2 FQNEAQ (reference sequence). V dropped 7 bases and J dropped 8 bases, with 20 bases sitting between them. CDR3 length equals 15 residues. The CDR3 DNA follows: TGTGCCAGCACCAAATCAAACCTCGAGGAGGAAAAACTGTTTTTT. Residues: CASTKSNLEEEKLFF.

The V gene is TRBV20-1, the J gene TRBJ2-1; D perhaps matches TRBD2 (6 bases). This CDR3 is 12 amino acids long. The V gene's germline CDR1 is DFQATT and CDR2 SNEGSKA (reference sequence). The V and J ends lost 3 bases and 6 bases respectively, with 9 bases between them. Written as DNA, the CDR3 is TGCAGTGCTAGTGGACTAACCAATGAGCAGTTCTTC. Its protein is CSASGLTNEQFF.

The CDR3: CATSRGSGHPNEKLFF. CDR3 in DNA: TGTGCCACCAGCAGAGGTTCGGGACACCCCAATGAAAAACTGTTTTTT. V is TRBV15 and J is TRBJ1-4, with D maybe TRBD1 (6 bases). V was shortened by 1 base and J by 5 bases, with 14 bases between the two germline ends. The germline gives CDR1 LNHNV, CDR2 YYDKDF (reference sequence). CDR3 size: 16 residues.

The chain links TRBV10-2 to TRBJ2-6; D might be TRBD2 (6 bases). V was trimmed by 7 bases and J by 0 bases, leaving 25 bases between them. Germline CDR1 and CDR2: WSHSY and SAAADI. The CDR3 sequence is 20 residues long. The CDR3 nucleotides read TGCGCCAGCAAACTCACATGGGGGGACCTTCCTATCTCTGGGGCCAACGTCCTGACTTTC. Its translation: CASKLTWGDLPISGANVLTF.

The CDR3 sequence is CASSMQGARGNQPQHF. As DNA, the CDR3 is TGTGCCAGTAGTATGCAGGGGGCTAGGGGCAATCAGCCCCAGCATTTT. The gene calls are TRBV19 and TRBJ1-5; 8 bases fit TRBD1. CDR3 length: 16 amino acids. V was clipped by 3 bases and J by 2 bases; unmatched bases: 6. The germline V gene has CDR1 LNHDA and CDR2 SQIVND (reference sequence).

V usage is TRBV2 and J usage is TRBJ2-3; D gene unclear. The V gene's germline CDR1 is SNHLY and CDR2 FYNNEI. V was clipped by 10 bases and J by 1 base, with 12 bases between them. There are 13 residues in the CDR3. In nucleotides, the CDR3 is TGTGCCACTTGGGCTTCTGGCACAGATACGCAGTATTTT. Translating gives CATWASGTDTQYF.

This sequence joins TRBV2 and TRBJ1-1; TRBD1 matches at 12 bases. The CDR3 sequence is 13 residues long. V dropped 6 bases and J dropped 4; count of bases not matched to a gene: 0. Germline V gene lookup returns CDR1 SNHLY and CDR2 FYNNEI. The CDR3 DNA reads as TGTGCCAGCAGGGGACAGGGGGCCACTGAAGCTTTCTTT. Translating it yields CASRGQGATEAFF.

This sequence joins TRBV19 and TRBJ2-1; D is perhaps TRBD1 (5 bases). CDR1 is LNHDA and CDR2 is SQIVND in the germline V gene (reference sequence). V dropped 1 base and J dropped 7 bases, with 17 bases sitting between them. The CDR3 consists of 16 residues. CDR3 protein: CASSIVAYWGWNEQFF. The CDR3 DNA reads as TGTGCCAGTAGTATAGTGGCCTATTGGGGCTGGAATGAGCAGTTCTTC.

The V and J genes are TRBV4-3 and TRBJ1-1; D not resolved. Germline values: CDR1 LGHNA, CDR2 YSLEER. This CDR3 has 16 residues. V gave up 0 bases and J gave up 5 bases, with 16 bases separating them. The CDR3 DNA reads TGCGCCAGCAGCCAAGAATGGCAGACTAGTTGGACTGAAGCTTTCTTT. This encodes CASSQEWQTSWTEAFF.

This clone has just one count. The chain uses TRBV6-5 and TRBJ2-2; D call uncertain. This CDR3 has 12 residues. The ends were cut back, 6 bases at V and 6 bases at J, with 8 bases in the middle. The V gene's germline CDR1 is MNHEY and CDR2 SVGAGI. For the CDR3, the DNA is TGTGCCAGCAGCCTGGGCGCCGGGGAGCTGTTTTTT. It translates to CASSLGAGELFF.

This chain joins TRBV7-9 and TRBJ1-1, with D perhaps TRBD1 (5 bases). The CDR3 is 12 amino acids. CDR1 is SEHNR, CDR2 FQNEAQ, per germline (reference sequence). Trimming took off 5 bases at V and 3 bases at J, with 7 bases between the two ends. Here the CDR3 DNA reads TGTGCCAGCAGCCAGGGCTACACTGAAGCTTTCTTT. Amino acid sequence: CASSQGYTEAFF.

This sequence joins TRBV25-1 and TRBJ1-5; weak D call: TRBD1 (5 bases). V shed 1 base and J shed 8 bases, with 21 bases lying between them. This CDR3 is built from 17 residues. Germline V lookup: CDR1 MGHDK, CDR2 SYGVNS. The CDR3 loop reads CASSEWATGTGEEPQHF. The CDR3 nucleotides read TGTGCCAGCAGTGAATGGGCCACGGGGACGGGAGAGGAGCCCCAGCATTTT.

This clone appeared a single time. The rearrangement uses TRBV6-1 and TRBJ2-7; 14 nucleotides align to TRBD2. Germline V gene sequence: CDR1 MNHNS, CDR2 SASEGT. CDR3 length equals 19 residues. V lost 1 base to trimming and J lost 0 bases; unmatched junction nucleotides: 8. The CDR3 sequence: CASSEDKGLAGVDSYEQYF. The CDR3 region has the DNA TGTGCCAGCAGTGAAGATAAGGGACTAGCGGGAGTAGACTCCTACGAGCAGTACTTC.

This chain joins TRBV14 and TRBJ1-4, with 7 bases aligning to TRBD1. This CDR3 has 15 amino acids. The trim removed 4 bases at V and 3 bases at J, leaving 5 bases unmatched. Germline CDR1 reads SGHDN; CDR2 reads FVKESK. The CDR3 DNA sequence: TGTGCCAGCAGCCCGACAGGGTATCCTAATGAAAAACTGTTTTTT. Encoded protein: CASSPTGYPNEKLFF.

This clone was detected only a few times. J is TRBJ1-2 and V is TRBV9; 7 bases match TRBD1. The V gene end was trimmed by 3 bases and the J gene end by 0 bases; junction bases not matched to a gene: 8. Looked up from germline, CDR1 is SGDLS and CDR2 is YYNGEE. CDR3 length: 16 residues. The CDR3 reads CASSESTGTANYGYTF. The CDR3 DNA is TGTGCCAGCAGCGAGTCTACCGGGACAGCTAACTATGGCTACACCTTC.

The V call is TRBV7-2, the J call TRBJ2-7; 7 nucleotides line up with TRBD2. This CDR3 has 15 amino acids. V lost 1 base, J lost 4 bases, and 7 bases stayed unmatched. The germline V gene encodes CDR1 SGHTA and CDR2 FQGNSA. DNA of the CDR3: TGTGCCAGCAGCTTAGAGGCTGGGGGGGGATACGAGCAGTACTTC. It yields the protein CASSLEAGGGYEQYF.

V gene TRBV4-3 combines with J gene TRBJ1-6, with D perhaps TRBD1 (5 bases). The germline CDR1 and CDR2 sequences are LGHNA and YSLEER. V was trimmed by 0 bases and J by 9 bases, leaving 12 bases between them. The CDR3 has 15 residues. The CDR3 is CASSQEQAFGSPLHF. CDR3 sequence (DNA): TGCGCCAGCAGCCAAGAACAGGCCTTTGGTTCACCCCTCCACTTT.